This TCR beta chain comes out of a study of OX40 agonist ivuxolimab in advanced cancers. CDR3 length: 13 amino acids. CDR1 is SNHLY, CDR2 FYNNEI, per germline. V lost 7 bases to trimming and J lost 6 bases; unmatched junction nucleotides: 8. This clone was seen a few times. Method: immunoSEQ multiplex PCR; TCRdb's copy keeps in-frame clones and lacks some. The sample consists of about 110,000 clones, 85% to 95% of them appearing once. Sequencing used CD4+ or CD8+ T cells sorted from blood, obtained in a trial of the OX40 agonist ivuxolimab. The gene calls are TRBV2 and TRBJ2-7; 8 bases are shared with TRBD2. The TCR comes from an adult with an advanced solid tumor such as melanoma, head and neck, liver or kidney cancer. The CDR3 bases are TGTGCCAGCACTCCCCGGACTAGCCGCGAGCAGTACTTC. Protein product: CASTPRTSREQYF.